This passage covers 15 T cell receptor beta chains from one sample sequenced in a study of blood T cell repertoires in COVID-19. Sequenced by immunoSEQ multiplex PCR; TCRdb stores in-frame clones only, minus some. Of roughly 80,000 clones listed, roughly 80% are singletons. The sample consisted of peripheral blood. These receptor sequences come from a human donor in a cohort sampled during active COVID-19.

CDR3 region: CASSQVGRGREQYF. The CDR3 coding sequence is TGCGCCAGCAGCCAAGTAGGCAGGGGGCGCGAGCAGTACTTC. The V gene is TRBV4-1, the J gene TRBJ2-7, with 8 bases aligning to TRBD1. The trim removed 1 base at V and 6 bases at J, leaving 5 bases unmatched. The CDR3 has 14 residues. Germline values: CDR1 MGHRA, CDR2 YSYEKL.

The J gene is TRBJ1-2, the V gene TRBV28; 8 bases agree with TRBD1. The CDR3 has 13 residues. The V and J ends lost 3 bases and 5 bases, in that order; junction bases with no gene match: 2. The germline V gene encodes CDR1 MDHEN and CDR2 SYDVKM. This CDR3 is CASSFRGLYGYTF. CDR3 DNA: TGTGCCAGCAGTTTCAGGGGGCTTTATGGCTACACCTTC.

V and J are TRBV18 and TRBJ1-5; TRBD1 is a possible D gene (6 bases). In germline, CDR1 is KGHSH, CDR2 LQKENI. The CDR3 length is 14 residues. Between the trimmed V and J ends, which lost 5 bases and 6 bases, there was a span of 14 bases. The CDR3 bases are TGTGCCAGCTCAGAGAGGGGGATGGTTCAGCCCCAGCATTTT. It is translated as CASSERGMVQPQHF.

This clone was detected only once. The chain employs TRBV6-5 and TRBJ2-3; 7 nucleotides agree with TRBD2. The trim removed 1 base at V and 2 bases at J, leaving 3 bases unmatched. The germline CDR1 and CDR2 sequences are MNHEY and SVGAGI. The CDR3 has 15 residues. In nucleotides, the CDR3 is TGTGCCAGCAGTTACTTAGCGGGCAACACAGATACGCAGTATTTT. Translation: CASSYLAGNTDTQYF.

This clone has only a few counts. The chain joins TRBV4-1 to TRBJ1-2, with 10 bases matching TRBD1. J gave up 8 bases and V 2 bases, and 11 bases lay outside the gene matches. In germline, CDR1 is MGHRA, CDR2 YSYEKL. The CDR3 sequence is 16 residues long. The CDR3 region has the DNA TGCGCCAGCAGCCAACCCCGGGACAGGGGCTTGTTCGGCTACACCTTC. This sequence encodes CASSQPRDRGLFGYTF.

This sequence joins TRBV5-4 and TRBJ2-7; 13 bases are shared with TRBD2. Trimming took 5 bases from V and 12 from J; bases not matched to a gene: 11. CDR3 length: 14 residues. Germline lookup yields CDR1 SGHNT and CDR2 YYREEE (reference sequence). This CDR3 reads CASSTTSGGAKLYF. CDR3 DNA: TGTGCCAGCAGTACTACTAGCGGGGGGGCCAAACTGTACTTC. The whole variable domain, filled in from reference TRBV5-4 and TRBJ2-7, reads ETGVTQSPTHLIKTRGQQVTLRCSSQSGHNTVSWYQQALGQGPQFIFQYYREEENGRGNFPPRFSGLQFPNYSSELNVNALELDDSALYLCASSTTSGGAKLYFGPGTRLTVT.

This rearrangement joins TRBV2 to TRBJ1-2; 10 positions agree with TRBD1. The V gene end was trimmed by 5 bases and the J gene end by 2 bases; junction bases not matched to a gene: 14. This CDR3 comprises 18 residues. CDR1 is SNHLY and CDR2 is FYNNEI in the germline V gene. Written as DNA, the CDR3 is TGTGCCAGCAGTCCAGGCGGGTTCGGGACAGGGGTCAACTATGGCTACACCTTC. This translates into CASSPGGFGTGVNYGYTF. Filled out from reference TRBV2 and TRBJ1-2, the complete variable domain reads EPEVTQTPSHQVTQMGQEVILRCVPISNHLYFYWYRQILGQKVEFLVSFYNNEISEKSEIFDDQFSVERPDGSNFTLKIRSTKLEDSAMYFCASSPGGFGTGVNYGYTFGSGTRLTVV.

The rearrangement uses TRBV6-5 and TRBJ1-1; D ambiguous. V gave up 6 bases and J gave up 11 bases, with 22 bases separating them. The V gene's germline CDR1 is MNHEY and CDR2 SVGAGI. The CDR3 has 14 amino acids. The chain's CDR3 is CASRSGPRSADAFF. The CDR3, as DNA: TGTGCCAGCAGGTCCGGTCCGAGGAGCGCCGACGCTTTCTTT.

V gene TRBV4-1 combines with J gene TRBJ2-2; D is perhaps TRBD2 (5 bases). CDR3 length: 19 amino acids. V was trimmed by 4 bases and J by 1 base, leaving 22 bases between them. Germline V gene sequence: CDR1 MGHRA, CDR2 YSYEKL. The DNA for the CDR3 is TGCGCCAGCAGCCTTACACTCCCACGGGGTGTGGGGAACACCGGGGAGCTGTTTTTT. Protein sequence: CASSLTLPRGVGNTGELFF.

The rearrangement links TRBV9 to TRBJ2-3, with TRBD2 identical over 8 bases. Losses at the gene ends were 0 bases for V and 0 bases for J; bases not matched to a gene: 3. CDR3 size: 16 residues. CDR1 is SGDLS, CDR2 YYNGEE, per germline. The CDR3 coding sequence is TGTGCCAGCAGCGTAGCCGGGGGGGATAGCACAGATACGCAGTATTTT. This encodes CASSVAGGDSTDTQYF.

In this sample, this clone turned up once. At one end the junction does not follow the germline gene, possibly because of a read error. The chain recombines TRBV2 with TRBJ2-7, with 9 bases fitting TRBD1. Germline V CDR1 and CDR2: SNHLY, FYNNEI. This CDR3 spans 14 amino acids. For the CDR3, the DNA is TGTGCCAGCAGCCGGGACAGGGCCTCCAACGAGCAGTACTTC. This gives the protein CASSRDRASNEQYF. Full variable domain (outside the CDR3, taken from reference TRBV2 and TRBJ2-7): EPEVTQTPSHQVTQMGQEVILRCVPISNHLYFYWYRQILGQKVEFLVSFYNNEISEKSEIFDDQFSVERPDGSNFTLKIRSTKLEDSAMYFCASSRDRASNEQYFGPGTRLTVT.

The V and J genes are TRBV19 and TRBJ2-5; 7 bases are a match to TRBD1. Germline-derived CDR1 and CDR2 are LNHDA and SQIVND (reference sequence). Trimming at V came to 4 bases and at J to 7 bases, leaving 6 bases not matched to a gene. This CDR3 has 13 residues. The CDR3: CASSKDREGTQYF. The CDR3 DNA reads TGTGCCAGTAGTAAAGACAGGGAAGGGACCCAGTACTTC.

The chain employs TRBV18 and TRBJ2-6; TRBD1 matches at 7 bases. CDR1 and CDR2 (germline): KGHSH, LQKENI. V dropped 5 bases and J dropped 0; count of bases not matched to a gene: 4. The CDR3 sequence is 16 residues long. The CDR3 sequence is CASSETGFSGANVLTF. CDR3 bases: TGTGCCAGCTCAGAGACAGGGTTCTCTGGGGCCAACGTCCTGACTTTC.

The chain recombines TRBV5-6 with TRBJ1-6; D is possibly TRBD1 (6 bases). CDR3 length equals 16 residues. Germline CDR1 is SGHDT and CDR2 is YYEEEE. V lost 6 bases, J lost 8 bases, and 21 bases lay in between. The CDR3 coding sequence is TGTGCCAGCACCCCCTCCTATGGGGGCGCCGATTCACCCCTCCACTTT. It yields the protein CASTPSYGGADSPLHF. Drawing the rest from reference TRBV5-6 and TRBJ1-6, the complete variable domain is DAGVTQSPTHLIKTRGQQVTLRCSPKSGHDTVSWYQQALGQGPQFIFQYYEEEERQRGNFPDRFSGHQFPNYSSELNVNALLLGDSALYLCASTPSYGGADSPLHFGNGTRLTVT.

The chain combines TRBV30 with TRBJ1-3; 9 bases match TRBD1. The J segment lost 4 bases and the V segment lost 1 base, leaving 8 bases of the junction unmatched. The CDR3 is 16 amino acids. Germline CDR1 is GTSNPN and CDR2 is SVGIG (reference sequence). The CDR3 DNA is TGTGCCTGGAGTGGATGGGACAGGGCGGCGGGAAACACCATATATTTT. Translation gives CAWSGWDRAAGNTIYF.